Below, 8 T cell receptor beta chains from the same sample are listed, as sequenced in a study of T-cell reconstitution after alpha-beta-depleted transplantation in children. The library targeted TCRbeta and was prepared with unique molecular identifiers. TCRdb recomputed calls from the PCR reads with MiXCR, one row per CDR3 protein. The repertoire holds 300,000 to 400,000 distinct CDR3 sequences, with around 20% as singletons. Sequenced here: PBMCs, mostly from graft donor cells, sampled 180 days after TCRalphabeta/CD19-depleted stem cell transplant. Every receptor here comes from a male patient aged 10-17 years who had a stem cell transplant for acute lymphoblastic leukemia, so the T cells may come from the graft donor.

Only a few counts were recorded for this clonotype. The rearrangement uses TRBV7-8 and TRBJ2-3; 8 bases agree with TRBD1. Per germline, CDR1 SGHVS and CDR2 FQNEAQ. The trim removed 5 bases at V and 0 bases at J, leaving 4 bases unmatched. The CDR3 loop spans 15 amino acids. CDR3 nucleotide sequence: TGTGCCAGCAGCCTCAGGGGGCCTAGCACAGATACGCAGTATTTT. Translating gives CASSLRGPSTDTQYF.

The gene calls are TRBV7-3 and TRBJ2-5, with a weak D call TRBD2 (6 bases). Between the trimmed V and J ends, which lost 5 bases and 3 bases, there was a span of 13 bases. The CDR3 covers 14 residues. Per the germline V gene, CDR1 is SGHTA and CDR2 is FQGTGA. In DNA form, the CDR3 reads TGTGCCAGCAGCGCAAGGGCGGGAAAAGAGACCCAGTACTTC. Translation gives CASSARAGKETQYF.

The CDR3 sequence is CASTHTGELFF. In DNA, the CDR3 is TGTGCCAGCACCCACACCGGGGAGCTGTTTTTT. The J gene is TRBJ2-2, the V gene TRBV7-9; D is unresolved. This CDR3 contains 11 residues. Trimming shortened V by 7 bases and J by 3 bases, and 3 bases separated the two germline ends. The germline gives CDR1 SEHNR, CDR2 FQNEAQ (reference sequence).

This clonotype was observed a few times. The J gene is TRBJ2-7, the V gene TRBV18; possibly TRBD2 for D (5 bases). The CDR3 totals 14 residues. Germline loops: CDR1 KGHSH, CDR2 LQKENI. V was cut by 4 bases and J by 4 bases, with 14 bases left in between. The CDR3: CASSRNLLEYEQYF. The CDR3 DNA reads as TGTGCCAGCTCACGTAACCTACTAGAGTACGAGCAGTACTTC. The entire variable domain, with the rest obtained from reference TRBV18 and TRBJ2-7, is as follows: NAGVMQNPRHLVRRRGQEARLRCSPMKGHSHVYWYRQLPEEGLKFMVYLQKENIIDESGMPKERFSAEFPKEGPSILRIQQVVRGDSAAYFCASSRNLLEYEQYFGPGTRLTVT.

This clonotype has at least ten counts. CDR3 protein: CASSLFANPDLAEQFF. CDR3 nucleotide sequence: TGTGCCAGCAGTTTATTTGCCAACCCCGATTTGGCTGAGCAGTTCTTC. The chain has TRBV12-3 or TRBV12-4 and TRBJ2-1, with D unresolved. V was shortened by 2 bases and J by 9 bases, with 20 bases between the two germline ends. The CDR3 has 16 amino acids.

Here the CDR3 reads CASSVDDGEQYF. CDR3 DNA sequence: TGTGCCAGCAGCGTAGACGACGGCGAGCAGTACTTC. This chain connects TRBV9 to TRBJ2-7, with D unresolved. Germline values: CDR1 SGDLS, CDR2 YYNGEE. V was pared by 0 bases and J by 6 bases, with 7 bases between. The CDR3 has 12 residues.

This clonotype showed up just a few times. The gene calls are TRBV4-1 and TRBJ2-4; no definite D call. Germline V gene lookup returns CDR1 MGHRA and CDR2 YSYEKL. V was pared by 2 bases and J by 6 bases, with 14 bases between. The CDR3 consists of 15 residues. The CDR3 region has the DNA TGCGCCAGCAGCCAACGCTGGTTAGAACGAAACATTCAGTACTTC. Amino acids: CASSQRWLERNIQYF.

This clonotype came up a few times. The V call is TRBV7-2, the J call TRBJ2-1, with 15 bases matching TRBD2. Germline CDR1 is SGHTA and CDR2 is FQGNSA. CDR3 length: 17 amino acids. The J segment lost 6 bases and the V segment lost 1 base, leaving 4 bases of the junction unmatched. The DNA for the CDR3 is TGTGCCAGCAGCTTAGGGGGACTAGCGGGAGGTACCAATGAGCAGTTCTTC. It specifies CASSLGGLAGGTNEQFF.